Below are 10 T cell receptor beta chains sequenced from a single sample in a study of blood T cells in healthy people across ages. Alongside a J-beta primer mix, a sample-barcoded 5' primer served in a second PCR lasting about 7 to 11 cycles. Using its own MiXCR run on the 5' RACE reads, TCRdb lists one record per CDR3 protein. Of 1.8 million or so distinct CDR3 sequences detected, around 42% appear once; the ten largest clones hold about 21%. Sequenced sample: blood. The receptors come from a human donor in good health.

This chain links TRBV28 with TRBJ2-7, with D tentatively TRBD2 (7 bases). Looked up from germline, CDR1 is MDHEN and CDR2 is SYDVKM. V was trimmed by 4 bases and J by 1 base, leaving 17 bases between them. The CDR3 is made up of 16 amino acids. CDR3 loop: CASSSLGGVPSYEQYF. CDR3 bases: TGTGCCAGCAGTTCGTTAGGGGGGGTCCCTTCCTACGAGCAGTACTTC.

CDR3 in amino acids: CSATMGGGYGYTF. The DNA of the CDR3 is TGCAGTGCCACGATGGGCGGAGGCTATGGCTACACCTTC. The V and J genes are TRBV20-1 and TRBJ1-2; D remains unclear. The V gene's germline CDR1 is DFQATT and CDR2 SNEGSKA (reference sequence). V was trimmed by 6 bases and J by 4 bases, leaving 15 bases between them. CDR3 length equals 13 residues.

The chain is built from TRBV27 and TRBJ2-2, with D hard to call. V lost 10 bases, J lost 3 bases, and 12 bases lay in between. Germline loops: CDR1 MNHEY, CDR2 SMNVEV (reference sequence). The length of the CDR3 is 13 residues. The CDR3 nucleotides read TGTGCCACAACGGCCCGATACACCGGGGAGCTGTTTTTT. Protein sequence: CATTARYTGELFF.

This clonotype was observed at least ten times. At one of its ends the junction is not consistent with the germline gene, which may arise from a read error. The V call is TRBV5-1, the J call TRBJ2-5; 8 nucleotides agree with TRBD2. The CDR3 has 12 residues. Germline CDR1 is SGHRS and CDR2 is YFSETQ. The CDR3 sequence is CASSLAGETQYF. In DNA form, the CDR3 reads TGTGCCAGCAGCTTAGCGGGGGAGACCCAGTACTTC.

This chain links TRBV5-1 with TRBJ1-1; a weak D match, TRBD1 (5 bases). The CDR3 has 15 residues. Germline V gene data show CDR1 as SGHRS and CDR2 as YFSETQ. Trimming removed 5 bases at V and 4 bases at J, with 18 bases between. CDR3 DNA sequence: TGCGCCAGCAGTTTGAGCCGGGACTCTAGCACTGAAGCTTTCTTT. Translated: CASSLSRDSSTEAFF.

This clonotype appeared a few times. V usage is TRBV2 and J usage is TRBJ2-6; the match to TRBD1 covers 8 bases. The CDR3 runs to 14 residues. Trimming cost V 8 bases and J 12 bases; bases outside gene matches: 12. The germline gives CDR1 SNHLY, CDR2 FYNNEI. CDR3 nucleotide sequence: TGTGCCAGCCGCACTGACAGGGGAATTAGCGTCCTGACTTTC. Amino acids: CASRTDRGISVLTF.

This clonotype was seen a few times. The rearrangement uses TRBV6-2 or TRBV6-3 and TRBJ2-7; 8 bases match TRBD2. The CDR3 extends over 16 amino acids. Germline loops: CDR1 MNHEY, CDR2 SVGEGT. V was clipped by 7 bases and J by 3 bases; unmatched bases: 14. The CDR3 protein is CASTPIAGQRLYEQYF. CDR3 DNA sequence: TGTGCCAGCACCCCCATAGCGGGGCAAAGACTCTACGAGCAGTACTTC.

The chain couples TRBV20-1 to TRBJ1-2; D call uncertain. The ends were cut back, 3 bases at V and 3 bases at J, with 11 bases in the middle. The CDR3 totals 13 residues. From germline, CDR1 is DFQATT and CDR2 SNEGSKA (reference sequence). Here the CDR3 DNA reads TGCAGTGCTAGTTACAGCGGCGACTATGGCTACACCTTC. Translation gives CSASYSGDYGYTF.

This clonotype was seen only a few times. The rearrangement joins TRBV7-2 to TRBJ2-7, with D perhaps TRBD1 (5 bases). Deletions cut 7 bases from V and 3 bases from J, with 16 bases between. Germline V gives CDR1 SGHTA, CDR2 FQGNSA. This CDR3 spans 14 amino acids. This CDR3 is CASTPTVRIYEQYF. CDR3 nucleotides: TGTGCCAGCACCCCGACAGTGAGGATCTACGAGCAGTACTTC. Full variable domain (remainder filled in from reference TRBV7-2 and TRBJ2-7): GAGVSQSPSNKVTEKGKDVELRCDPISGHTALYWYRQSLGQGLEFLIYFQGNSAPDKSGLPSDRFSAERTGGSVSTLTIQRTQQEDSAVYLCASTPTVRIYEQYFGPGTRLTVT.

The CDR3 loop is CASSEVPEKLFF. DNA for the CDR3: TGTGCCAGCAGTGAAGTCCCAGAAAAACTGTTTTTT. The V gene is TRBV2, the J gene TRBJ1-4; D is undetermined. V dropped 1 base and J dropped 8 bases, with 5 bases sitting between them. Germline V gene lookup returns CDR1 SNHLY and CDR2 FYNNEI. The CDR3 has 12 amino acids.